This T cell receptor (beta chain) comes out of a study of T cells of healthy individuals. MiXCR, applied by TCRdb to the 5' RACE reads, yields one record per CDR3 protein. The sample shows about 41,000 distinct CDR3 sequences, approximately 5% of them seen only once. This receptor was taken from a human donor in good health.

The CDR3 coding sequence is TGTGCCAGCAGCTCAGGGGGTATTGGAGTTAATGACAATGAGCAGTTCTTC. Translated, it gives CASSSGGIGVNDNEQFF. This chain joins TRBV13 and TRBJ2-1; 7 bases map to TRBD1. This CDR3 comprises 17 residues. Germline CDR1 and CDR2: PRHDT and FYEKMQ (reference sequence). J lost 5 bases, V lost 4 bases, and 14 bases had no gene match.